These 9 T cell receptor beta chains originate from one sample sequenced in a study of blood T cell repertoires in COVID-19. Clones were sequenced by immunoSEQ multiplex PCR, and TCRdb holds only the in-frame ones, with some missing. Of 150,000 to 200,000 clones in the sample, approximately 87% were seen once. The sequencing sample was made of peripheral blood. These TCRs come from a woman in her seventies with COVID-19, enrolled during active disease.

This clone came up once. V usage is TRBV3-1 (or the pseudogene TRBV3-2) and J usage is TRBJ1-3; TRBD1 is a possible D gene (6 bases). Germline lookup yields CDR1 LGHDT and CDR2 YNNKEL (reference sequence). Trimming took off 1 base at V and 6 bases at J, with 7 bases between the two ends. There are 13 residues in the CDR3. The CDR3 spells CASSQGGQNTIYF. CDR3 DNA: TGTGCCAGCAGCCAAGGGGGGCAAAACACCATATATTTT.

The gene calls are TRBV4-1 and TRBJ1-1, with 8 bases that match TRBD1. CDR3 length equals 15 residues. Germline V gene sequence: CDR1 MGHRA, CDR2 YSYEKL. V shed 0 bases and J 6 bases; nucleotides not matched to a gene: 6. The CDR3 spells CASSQEEGQASEAFF. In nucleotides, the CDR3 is TGCGCCAGCAGCCAAGAGGAGGGACAGGCCTCTGAAGCTTTCTTT.

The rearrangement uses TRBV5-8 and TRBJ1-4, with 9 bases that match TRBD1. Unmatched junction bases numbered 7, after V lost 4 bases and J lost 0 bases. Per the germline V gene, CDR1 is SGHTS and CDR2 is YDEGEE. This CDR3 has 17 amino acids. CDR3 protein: CASSPDRGTATNEKLFF. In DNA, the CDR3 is TGTGCCAGCAGCCCGGACAGGGGTACGGCAACTAATGAAAAACTGTTTTTT. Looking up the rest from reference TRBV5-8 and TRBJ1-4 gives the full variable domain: EAGVTQSPTHLIKTRGQQATLRCSPISGHTSVYWYQQALGLGLQFLLWYDEGEERNRGNFPPRFSGRQFPNYSSELNVNALELEDSALYLCASSPDRGTATNEKLFFGSGTQLSVL.

This CDR3 reads CAISESARYNEQFF. CDR3 nucleotides: TGTGCCATCAGTGAGTCGGCCAGATACAATGAGCAGTTCTTC. The chain combines TRBV10-3 with TRBJ2-1; no reliable D call. Trimming took off 0 bases at V and 4 bases at J, with 7 bases between the two ends. This CDR3 is 14 amino acids long. Germline loops: CDR1 ENHRY, CDR2 SYGVKD.

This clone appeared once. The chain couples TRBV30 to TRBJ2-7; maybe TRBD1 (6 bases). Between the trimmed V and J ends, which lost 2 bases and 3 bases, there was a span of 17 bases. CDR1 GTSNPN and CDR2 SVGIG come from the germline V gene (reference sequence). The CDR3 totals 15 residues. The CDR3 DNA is TGTGCCTGGAGTCCCAGGACCAAAGGGGGCTACGAGCAGTACTTC. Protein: CAWSPRTKGGYEQYF.

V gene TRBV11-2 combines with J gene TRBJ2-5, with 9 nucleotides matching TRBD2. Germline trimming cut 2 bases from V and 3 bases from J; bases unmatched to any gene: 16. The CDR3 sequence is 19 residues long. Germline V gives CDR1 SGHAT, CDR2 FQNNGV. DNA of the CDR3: TGTGCCAGCAGCTTAAGGGGATCGTTGGTAGCGGGAGTAAAAGAGACCCAGTACTTC. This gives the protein CASSLRGSLVAGVKETQYF.

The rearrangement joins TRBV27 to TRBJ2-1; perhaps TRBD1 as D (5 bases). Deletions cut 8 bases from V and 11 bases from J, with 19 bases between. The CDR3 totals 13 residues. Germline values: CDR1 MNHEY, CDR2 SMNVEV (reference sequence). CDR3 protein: CASFARDRGKQFF. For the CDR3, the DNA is TGTGCCAGCTTCGCCAGGGATAGAGGAAAGCAGTTCTTC.

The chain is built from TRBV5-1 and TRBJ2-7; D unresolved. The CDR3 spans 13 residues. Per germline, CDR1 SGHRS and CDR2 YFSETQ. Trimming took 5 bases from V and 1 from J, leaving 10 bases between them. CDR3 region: CASSRQQSYEQYF. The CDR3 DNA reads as TGCGCCAGCAGTCGTCAACAGTCCTACGAGCAGTACTTC.

This chain's CDR3 is CASSIRARNSNQPQHF. CDR3 bases: TGTGCCAGTAGTATAAGAGCGAGAAATAGCAATCAGCCCCAGCATTTT. This sequence joins TRBV19 and TRBJ1-5, with unresolved D. CDR3 size: 16 residues. Trimming stripped 2 bases from V and 0 bases from J, with 11 bases between. Germline lookup yields CDR1 LNHDA and CDR2 SQIVND (reference sequence).